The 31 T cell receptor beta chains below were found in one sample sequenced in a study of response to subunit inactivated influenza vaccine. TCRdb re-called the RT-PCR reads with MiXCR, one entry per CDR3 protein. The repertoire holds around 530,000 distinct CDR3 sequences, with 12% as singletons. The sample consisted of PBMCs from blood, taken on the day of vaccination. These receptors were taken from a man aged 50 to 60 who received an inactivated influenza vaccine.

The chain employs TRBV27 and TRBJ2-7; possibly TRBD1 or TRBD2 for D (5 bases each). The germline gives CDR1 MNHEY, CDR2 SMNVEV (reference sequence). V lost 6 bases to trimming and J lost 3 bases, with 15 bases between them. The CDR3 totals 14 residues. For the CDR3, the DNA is TGTGCCAGCAGCGTAAGGGACGGCGTCTACGAGCAGTACTTC. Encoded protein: CASSVRDGVYEQYF.

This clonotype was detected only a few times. The CDR3 sequence is CASSKVLSSYNEQFF. CDR3 bases: TGTGCCAGCAGTAAGGTCCTGAGCTCCTACAATGAGCAGTTCTTC. V is TRBV6-1 and J is TRBJ2-1; D not resolved. The CDR3 runs 15 residues. CDR1 and CDR2 from the germline V gene are MNHNS and SASEGT. Trimming removed 5 bases from V and 0 bases from J, with 11 bases in between.

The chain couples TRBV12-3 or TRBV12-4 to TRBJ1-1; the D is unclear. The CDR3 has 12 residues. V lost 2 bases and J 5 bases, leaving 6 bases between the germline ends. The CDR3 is CASSLIRTEAFF. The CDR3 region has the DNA TGTGCCAGCAGTTTAATAAGGACTGAAGCTTTCTTT.

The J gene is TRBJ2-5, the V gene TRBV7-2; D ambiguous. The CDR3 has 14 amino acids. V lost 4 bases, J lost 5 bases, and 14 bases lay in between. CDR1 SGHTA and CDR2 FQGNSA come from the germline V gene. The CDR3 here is CASSSPPAWETQYF. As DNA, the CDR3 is TGTGCCAGCAGCTCCCCTCCGGCATGGGAGACCCAGTACTTC.

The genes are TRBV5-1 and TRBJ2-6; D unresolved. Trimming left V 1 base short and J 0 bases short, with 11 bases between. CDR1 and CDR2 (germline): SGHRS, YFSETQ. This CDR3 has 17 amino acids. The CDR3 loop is CASSLFGRNSGANVLTF. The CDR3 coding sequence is TGCGCCAGCAGCTTGTTTGGACGGAACTCTGGGGCCAACGTCCTGACTTTC.

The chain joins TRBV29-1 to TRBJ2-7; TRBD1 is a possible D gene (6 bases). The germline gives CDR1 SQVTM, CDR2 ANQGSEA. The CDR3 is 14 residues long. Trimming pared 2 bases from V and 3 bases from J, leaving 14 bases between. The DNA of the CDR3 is TGCAGCGTTGAATCCTCCCACAGGGACTACGAGCAGTACTTC. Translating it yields CSVESSHRDYEQYF.

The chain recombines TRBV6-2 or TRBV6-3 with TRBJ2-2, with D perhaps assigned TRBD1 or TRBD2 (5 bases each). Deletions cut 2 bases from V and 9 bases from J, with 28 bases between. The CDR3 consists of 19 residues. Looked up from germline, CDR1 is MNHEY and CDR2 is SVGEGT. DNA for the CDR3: TGTGCCAGCAGTTACAGGGCCCAGGGACCCCGACGGGGAACAAGGGAGCTGTTTTTT. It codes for CASSYRAQGPRRGTRELFF.

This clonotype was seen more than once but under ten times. CDR3: CASSLGDYYNEQFF. The DNA for the CDR3 is TGCGCCAGCAGCTTGGGGGACTACTACAATGAGCAGTTCTTC. The chain carries TRBV5-1 and TRBJ2-1, with TRBD2 matching 7 bases. From germline, CDR1 is SGHRS and CDR2 YFSETQ. This CDR3 is built from 14 residues. Trimming took 0 bases from V and 3 from J; bases not matched to a gene: 0.

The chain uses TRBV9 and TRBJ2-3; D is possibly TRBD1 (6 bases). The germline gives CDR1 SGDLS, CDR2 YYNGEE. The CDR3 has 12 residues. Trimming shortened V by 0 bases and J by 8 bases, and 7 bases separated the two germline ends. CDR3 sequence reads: CASSVVGGTQYF. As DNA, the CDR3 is TGTGCCAGCAGCGTAGTAGGGGGTACGCAGTATTTT. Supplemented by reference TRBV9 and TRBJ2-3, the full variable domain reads DSGVTQTPKHLITATGQRVTLRCSPRSGDLSVYWYQQSLDQGLQFLIQYYNGEERAKGNILERFSAQQFPDLHSELNLSSLELGDSALYFCASSVVGGTQYFGPGTRLTVL.

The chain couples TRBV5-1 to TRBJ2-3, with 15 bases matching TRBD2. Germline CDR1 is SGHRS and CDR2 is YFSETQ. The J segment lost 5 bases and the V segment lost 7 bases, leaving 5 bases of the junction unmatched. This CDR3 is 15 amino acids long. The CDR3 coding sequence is TGCGCCAGCGGACTAGCGGGGGGGCATGGAGATACGCAGTATTTT. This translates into CASGLAGGHGDTQYF.

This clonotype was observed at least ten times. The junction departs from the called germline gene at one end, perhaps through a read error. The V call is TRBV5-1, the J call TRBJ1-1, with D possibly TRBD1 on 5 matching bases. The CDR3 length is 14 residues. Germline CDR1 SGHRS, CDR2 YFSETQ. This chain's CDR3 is CASSLEQGNTEAFF. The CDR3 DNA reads TGTGCCAGCAGCTTGGAGCAGGGGAACACTGAAGCTTTCTTT. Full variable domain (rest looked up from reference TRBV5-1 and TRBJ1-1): KAGVTQTPRYLIKTRGQQVTLSCSPISGHRSVSWYQQTPGQGLQFLFEYFSETQRNKGNFPGRFSGRQFSNSRSEMNVSTLELGDSALYLCASSLEQGNTEAFFGQGTRLTVV.

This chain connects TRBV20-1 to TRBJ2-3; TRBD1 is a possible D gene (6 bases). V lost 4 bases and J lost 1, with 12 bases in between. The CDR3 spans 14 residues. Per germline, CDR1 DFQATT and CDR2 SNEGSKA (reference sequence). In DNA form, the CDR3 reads TGCAGTGCTAAAAGGGACACGGGCACAGATACGCAGTATTTT. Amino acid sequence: CSAKRDTGTDTQYF.

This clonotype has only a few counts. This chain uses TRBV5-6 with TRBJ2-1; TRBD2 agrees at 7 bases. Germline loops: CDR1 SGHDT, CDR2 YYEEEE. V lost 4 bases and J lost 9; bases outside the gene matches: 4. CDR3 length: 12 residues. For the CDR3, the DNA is TGTGCCAGCAGCCCGCCGGGGGGTGAGCAGTTCTTC. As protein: CASSPPGGEQFF.

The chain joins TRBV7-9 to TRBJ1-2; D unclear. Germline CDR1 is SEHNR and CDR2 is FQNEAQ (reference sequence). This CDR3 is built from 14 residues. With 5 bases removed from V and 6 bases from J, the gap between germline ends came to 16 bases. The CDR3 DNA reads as TGTGCCAGCAGCCATCGGACCAATTTGGATGGCTACACCTTC. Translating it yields CASSHRTNLDGYTF.

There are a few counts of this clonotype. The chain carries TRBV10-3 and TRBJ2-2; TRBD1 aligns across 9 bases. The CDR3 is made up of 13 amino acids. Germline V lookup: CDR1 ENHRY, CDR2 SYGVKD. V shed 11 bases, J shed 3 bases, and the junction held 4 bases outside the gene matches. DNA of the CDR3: TGTGCCGGGAGGACAGGGGACACCGGGGAGCTGTTTTTT. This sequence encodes CAGRTGDTGELFF.

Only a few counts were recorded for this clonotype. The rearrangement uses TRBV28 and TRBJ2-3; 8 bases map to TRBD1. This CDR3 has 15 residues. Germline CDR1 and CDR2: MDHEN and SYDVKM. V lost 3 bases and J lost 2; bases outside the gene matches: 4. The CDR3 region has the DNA TGTGCCAGCAGTTTTCAGGGGGCCCCCACAGATACGCAGTATTTT. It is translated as CASSFQGAPTDTQYF.

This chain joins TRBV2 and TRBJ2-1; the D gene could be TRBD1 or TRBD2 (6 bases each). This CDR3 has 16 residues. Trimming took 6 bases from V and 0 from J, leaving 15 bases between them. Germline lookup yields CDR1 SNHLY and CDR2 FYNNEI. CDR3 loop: CASSGQGGFSYNEQFF. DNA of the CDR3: TGTGCCAGCAGCGGCCAAGGGGGGTTCTCCTACAATGAGCAGTTCTTC.

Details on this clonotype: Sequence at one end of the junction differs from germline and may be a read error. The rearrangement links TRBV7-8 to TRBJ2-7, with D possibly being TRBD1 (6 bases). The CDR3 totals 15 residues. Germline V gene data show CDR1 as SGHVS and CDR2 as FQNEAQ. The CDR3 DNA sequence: TGTGCCAGCAGACCAACCCGGGACAACGCCTACGAGCGGTACTTC. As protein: CASRPTRDNAYERYF.

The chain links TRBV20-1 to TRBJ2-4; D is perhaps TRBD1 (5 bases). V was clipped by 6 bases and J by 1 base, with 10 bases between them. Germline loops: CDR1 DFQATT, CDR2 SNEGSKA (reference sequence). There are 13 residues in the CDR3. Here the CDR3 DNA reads TGCAGTGCCCCCCACAGGGCCAAAAACATTCAGTACTTC. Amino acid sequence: CSAPHRAKNIQYF.

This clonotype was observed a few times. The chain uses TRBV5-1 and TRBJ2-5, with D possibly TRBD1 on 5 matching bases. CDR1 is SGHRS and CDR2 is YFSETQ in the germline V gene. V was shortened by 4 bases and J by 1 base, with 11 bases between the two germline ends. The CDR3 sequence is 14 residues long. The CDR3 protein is CASSTQGFQETQYF. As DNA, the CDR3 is TGCGCCAGCAGCACTCAGGGTTTCCAAGAGACCCAGTACTTC.

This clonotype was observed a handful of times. Written as DNA, the CDR3 is TGTGCCAGCAGCAAGAAAGGGGGACTGTACGCCACAGATACGCAGTATTTT. Its protein product is CASSKKGGLYATDTQYF. The rearrangement joins TRBV21-1 to TRBJ2-3; TRBD1 reflects the table's D call only, with no check against the DNA. TRBV21-1 is tagged as a pseudogene. The CDR3 length is 17 residues.

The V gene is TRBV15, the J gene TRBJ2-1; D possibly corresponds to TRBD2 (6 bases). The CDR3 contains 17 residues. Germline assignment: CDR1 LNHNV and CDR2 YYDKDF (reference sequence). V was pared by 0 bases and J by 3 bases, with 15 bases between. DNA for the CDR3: TGTGCCACCAGCAGAGACTCCGGGACTCGAGGCTACAATGAGCAGTTCTTC. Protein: CATSRDSGTRGYNEQFF.

CDR3 in DNA: TGTGCCATTAGATCCTACGAGCAGTACTTC. It specifies CAIRSYEQYF. The chain combines TRBV24-1 with TRBJ2-7; D remains unclear. The CDR3 extends over 10 amino acids. From germline, CDR1 is KGHDR and CDR2 SFDVKD. The germline V and J ends were trimmed by 11 bases and 1 base, with 5 bases remaining between them.

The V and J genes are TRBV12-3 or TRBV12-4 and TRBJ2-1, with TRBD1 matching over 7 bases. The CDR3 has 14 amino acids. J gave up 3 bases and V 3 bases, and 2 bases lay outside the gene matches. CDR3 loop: CASSFGTVYNEQFF. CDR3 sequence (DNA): TGTGCCAGCAGTTTTGGGACAGTCTACAATGAGCAGTTCTTC.

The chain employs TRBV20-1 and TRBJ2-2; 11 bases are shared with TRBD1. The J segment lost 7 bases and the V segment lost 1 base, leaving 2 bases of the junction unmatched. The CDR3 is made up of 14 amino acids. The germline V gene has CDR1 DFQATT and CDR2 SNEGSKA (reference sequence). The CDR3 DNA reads TGCAGTGCTAGAGGGACAGGGGGCGGCGGGGAGCTGTTTTTT. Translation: CSARGTGGGGELFF.

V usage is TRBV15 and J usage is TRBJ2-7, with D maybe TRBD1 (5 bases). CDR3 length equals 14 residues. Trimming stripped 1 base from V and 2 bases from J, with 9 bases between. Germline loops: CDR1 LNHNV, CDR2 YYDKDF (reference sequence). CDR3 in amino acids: CATSRGTFAYEQYF. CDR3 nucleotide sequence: TGTGCCACCAGCAGAGGGACATTTGCCTACGAGCAGTACTTC. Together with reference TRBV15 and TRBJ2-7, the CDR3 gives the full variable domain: DAMVIQNPRYQVTQFGKPVTLSCSQTLNHNVMYWYQQKSSQAPKLLFHYYDKDFNNEADTPDNFQSRRPNTSFCFLDIRSPGLGDTAMYLCATSRGTFAYEQYFGPGTRLTVT.

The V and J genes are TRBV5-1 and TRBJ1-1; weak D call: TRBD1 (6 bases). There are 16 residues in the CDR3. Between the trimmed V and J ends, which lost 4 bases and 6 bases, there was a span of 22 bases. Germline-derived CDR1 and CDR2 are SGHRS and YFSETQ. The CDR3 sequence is CASSSAAGHWIAEAFF. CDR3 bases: TGCGCCAGCAGCAGTGCCGCGGGACACTGGATCGCTGAAGCTTTCTTT. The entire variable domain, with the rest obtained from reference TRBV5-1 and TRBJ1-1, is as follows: KAGVTQTPRYLIKTRGQQVTLSCSPISGHRSVSWYQQTPGQGLQFLFEYFSETQRNKGNFPGRFSGRQFSNSRSEMNVSTLELGDSALYLCASSSAAGHWIAEAFFGQGTRLTVV.

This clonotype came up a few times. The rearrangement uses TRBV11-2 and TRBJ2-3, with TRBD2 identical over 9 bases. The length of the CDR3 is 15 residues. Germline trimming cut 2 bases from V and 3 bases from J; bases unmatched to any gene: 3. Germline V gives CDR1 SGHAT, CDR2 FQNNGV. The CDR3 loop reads CASSLWLAGTDTQYF. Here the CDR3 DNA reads TGTGCCAGCAGCTTATGGCTAGCGGGAACAGATACGCAGTATTTT.

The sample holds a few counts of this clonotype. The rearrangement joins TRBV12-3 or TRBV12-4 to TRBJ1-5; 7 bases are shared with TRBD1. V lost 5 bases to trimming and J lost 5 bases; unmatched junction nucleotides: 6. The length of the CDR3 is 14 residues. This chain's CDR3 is CASSRDRVHQPQHF. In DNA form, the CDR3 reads TGTGCCAGCAGTCGCGACAGGGTTCATCAGCCCCAGCATTTT.

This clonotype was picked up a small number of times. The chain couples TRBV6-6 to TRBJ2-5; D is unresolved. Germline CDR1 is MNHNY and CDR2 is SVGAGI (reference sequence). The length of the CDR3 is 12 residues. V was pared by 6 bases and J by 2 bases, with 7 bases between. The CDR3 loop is CASRLLQETQYF. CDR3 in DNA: TGTGCCAGCAGACTCCTTCAAGAGACCCAGTACTTC.

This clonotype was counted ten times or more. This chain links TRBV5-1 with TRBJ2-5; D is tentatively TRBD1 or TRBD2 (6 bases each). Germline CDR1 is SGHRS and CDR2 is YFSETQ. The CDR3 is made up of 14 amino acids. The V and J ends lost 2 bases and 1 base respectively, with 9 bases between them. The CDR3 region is CASSLRGLQETQYF. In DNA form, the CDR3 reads TGCGCCAGCAGCTTACGGGGGCTCCAAGAGACCCAGTACTTC. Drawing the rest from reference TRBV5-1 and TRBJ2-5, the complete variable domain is KAGVTQTPRYLIKTRGQQVTLSCSPISGHRSVSWYQQTPGQGLQFLFEYFSETQRNKGNFPGRFSGRQFSNSRSEMNVSTLELGDSALYLCASSLRGLQETQYFGPGTRLLVL.